A selection of T cell receptor beta chains follows, all from one sample in a study of cytomegalovirus exposure and HLA in healthy donors. Libraries were prepared by immunoSEQ multiplex PCR; TCRdb keeps only in-frame clonotypes and omits some of them. Found here are about 140,000 clones, approximately 80% of them singletons; the top ten hold 1.2% to 1.5%. Sequenced material: PBMCs. All receptors derive from a middle-aged woman in good health and CMV-seronegative. Both conserved end residues are trimmed from each CDR3.

J gene: TRBJ1-5; V gene: TRBV4-3; CDR3 protein: ASSQGLTGGNQPQH
J gene: TRBJ2-2; V gene: TRBV6-1; CDR3 protein: AAFRDRRTGELF
J gene: TRBJ1-2; V gene: TRBV19; CDR3 protein: ASSQARDRFSRPAGGYT
J gene: TRBJ2-3; V gene: TRBV30; CDR3 protein: AWSSGTGDGDTQY
J gene: TRBJ1-2; V gene: TRBV2; CDR3 protein: ASSEYPTGGEKDGYT
J gene: TRBJ1-4; V gene: TRBV5-1; CDR3 protein: ASSAGLATNEKLF
J gene: TRBJ1-2; V gene: TRBV6-5; CDR3 protein: ASSSSGQGDT
J gene: TRBJ2-7; V gene: TRBV4-1; CDR3 protein: ASSHKTFRDRGGEQY
J gene: TRBJ2-7; V gene: TRBV28; CDR3 protein: ASSLVWGGGLSSYEQY
J gene: TRBJ1-6; V gene: TRBV2; CDR3 protein: ANKGGNSPLH
J gene: TRBJ2-2; V gene: TRBV9; CDR3 protein: ASSVSGGARNTGELF
J gene: TRBJ2-7; V gene: TRBV29-1; CDR3 protein: SVEERSEQY
J gene: TRBJ1-4; V gene: TRBV15; CDR3 protein: ATSRTGGTNEKLF
J gene: TRBJ1-1; V gene: TRBV10-3; CDR3 protein: AIRLGTGTSAEAF
J gene: TRBJ2-5; V gene: TRBV19; CDR3 protein: ASSINGPPGETQY
J gene: TRBJ2-7; V gene: TRBV10-3; CDR3 protein: AISDFNTLAYEQY
J gene: TRBJ1-6; V gene: TRBV11-2; CDR3 protein: ASSSALGRGLISPLH
J gene: TRBJ1-1; V gene: TRBV29-1; CDR3 protein: SLKEGANTEAF
J gene: TRBJ1-1; V gene: TRBV6-5; CDR3 protein: ASSREQTEAF
J gene: TRBJ2-7; V gene: TRBV25-1; CDR3 protein: ASSGAVEQY
J gene: TRBJ1-1; V gene: TRBV19; CDR3 protein: ASSILGGSEAF
J gene: TRBJ2-7; V gene: TRBV29-1; CDR3 protein: SVKKTTGPGYEQY
J gene: TRBJ1-4; V gene: TRBV9; CDR3 protein: ASSNNRGEKLF
J gene: TRBJ1-5; V gene: TRBV15; CDR3 protein: ATSRDQQGAHQPQH
J gene: TRBJ1-1; V gene: TRBV18; CDR3 protein: ASSPDRGDTEAF
J gene: TRBJ1-4; V gene: TRBV9; CDR3 protein: ASSEGTSGNEKLF
J gene: TRBJ1-4; V gene: TRBV7-9; CDR3 protein: ASSLVRGNNEKLF
J gene: TRBJ2-3; V gene: TRBV6-5; CDR3 protein: ASSPPGLSTDTQY
J gene: TRBJ2-3; V gene: TRBV7-8; CDR3 protein: ASSILAGTDTQY
J gene: TRBJ1-1; V gene: TRBV6-1; CDR3 protein: ASKRDSMNTEAF
J gene: TRBJ1-4; V gene: TRBV5-1; CDR3 protein: ASSLAPGGEKLF
J gene: TRBJ1-2; V gene: TRBV19; CDR3 protein: ASSTYNYGYT
J gene: TRBJ1-5; V gene: TRBV18; CDR3 protein: ASSPPGGNQPQH
J gene: TRBJ1-4; V gene: TRBV5-4; CDR3 protein: ASSLGTGQNEKLF
J gene: TRBJ2-2; V gene: TRBV6-5; CDR3 protein: ASRTGTANTGELF
J gene: TRBJ1-2; V gene: TRBV19; CDR3 protein: ASSANSPGNYGYT
J gene: TRBJ2-5; V gene: TRBV5-1; CDR3 protein: ASYLDRGLETQY
J gene: TRBJ2-7; V gene: TRBV6-5; CDR3 protein: ASSYQGGVYEQY
J gene: TRBJ2-3; V gene: TRBV5-8; CDR3 protein: ASSFSRGRKTDTQY
J gene: TRBJ2-1; V gene: TRBV29-1; CDR3 protein: SVEDPGISYNEQF
J gene: TRBJ1-3; V gene: TRBV9; CDR3 protein: ASSPMRGNTIY
J gene: TRBJ1-5; V gene: TRBV5-6; CDR3 protein: ASSRTGSNQPQH
J gene: TRBJ2-7; V gene: TRBV30; CDR3 protein: AWSPGQGYGQY
J gene: TRBJ1-1; V gene: TRBV7-8; CDR3 protein: ASSEGIGGAERTF
J gene: TRBJ2-7; V gene: TRBV11-1; CDR3 protein: ASSYERGKETYEQY
J gene: TRBJ2-5; V gene: TRBV15; CDR3 protein: ATSRDQLAGGTQY
J gene: TRBJ2-3; V gene: TRBV4-3; CDR3 protein: ASSQDNGQHTDTQY
J gene: TRBJ1-2; V gene: TRBV11-2; CDR3 protein: ASSLGRDGYT
J gene: TRBJ1-1; V gene: TRBV10-3; CDR3 protein: AISEGLPGSGVDTEAF
J gene: TRBJ2-7; V gene: TRBV7-9; CDR3 protein: ASTRDSTSYEQY
J gene: TRBJ2-5; V gene: TRBV5-1; CDR3 protein: ASSSTGQGETQY
J gene: TRBJ1-4; V gene: TRBV6-5; CDR3 protein: ASSHRGGLVEKLF
J gene: TRBJ1-2; V gene: TRBV28; CDR3 protein: ASSSLLTEYGYT